The rows below give T cell receptor beta chains drawn from one sample of a study of T-cell memory formation after mild COVID-19. From the 5' RACE reads, TCRdb called clonotypes with MiXCR, one entry per CDR3 protein. Of tens of thousands of distinct CDR3 sequences listed, approximately 15% were seen once; the top ten hold 31%. What was sequenced was PBMCs or a T cell subset sorted from them (not recorded which). These receptors were taken from an adult woman who had mild COVID-19 (a few samples of this study predate the infection). Cell type and time point are not known. CDR3s include the opening cysteine and the closing phenylalanine or tryptophan.

TRBV7-2	TRBJ2-7	CASSSGSGQGTYEQYF
TRBV4-2	TRBJ2-1	CASSQGARAEARNEQFF
TRBV6-5	TRBJ1-1	CASSYSRGGTEAFF
TRBV5-1	TRBJ1-1	CASSAGQGAIKNTEAFF
TRBV4-1	TRBJ2-2	CASSQLLTGELFF
TRBV18	TRBJ1-1	CASSPRSGFNTEAFF
TRBV7-6	TRBJ2-3	CASSLSPGAEDTQYF
TRBV6-1	TRBJ2-3	CASSERPWTSGVDTQYF
TRBV5-1	TRBJ1-4	CASRVGSTNEKLFF
TRBV7-9	TRBJ2-7	CASSLAMGTEDNEQYF
TRBV20-1	TRBJ2-7	CSARARAASGPTYEQYF
TRBV20-1	TRBJ2-1	CSALAGTYNEQFF
TRBV7-9	TRBJ2-7	CASSPDSLSLGEQYF
TRBV14	TRBJ2-5	CASSQDAGTGAQETQYF
TRBV11-2	TRBJ1-3	CASSLFIDEASGNTIYF
TRBV19	TRBJ2-1	CASSMNADWGQFF
TRBV20-1	TRBJ2-7	CSARDLEAGGNEQYF
TRBV7-2	TRBJ2-1	CASSFPLMNEQFF
TRBV15	TRBJ2-2	CATSRTRFSGELFF
TRBV20-1	TRBJ2-1	CSASTSGVQNEQFF